A single sample gave rise to the 26 T cell receptor beta chains below, sequenced in a study of shared clonotypes between healthy human individuals. Assay used: immunoSEQ multiplex PCR; TCRdb lists only in-frame clones, some missing. The sample lists roughly 650,000 clones, roughly 97% seen once, with around 0.058% in the top ten. Sample: naive CD4+ T cells sorted from blood. As to subset: CD45RA+ positively selected. These TCRs come from a woman in her thirties in good health.

The rearrangement uses TRBV19 and TRBJ1-2; D is perhaps TRBD1 (5 bases). Per germline, CDR1 LNHDA and CDR2 SQIVND (reference sequence). The CDR3 is 15 residues long. V shed 5 bases and J shed 5 bases, with 18 bases lying between them. This CDR3 is CASSGSPGGTYGYTF. In DNA form, the CDR3 reads TGTGCCAGTAGTGGTTCGCCGGGGGGGACTTATGGCTACACCTTC.

The rearrangement joins TRBV4-1 to TRBJ2-2; 8 nucleotides line up with TRBD2. The CDR3 is made up of 17 amino acids. Germline CDR1 MGHRA, CDR2 YSYEKL. The J segment lost 2 bases and the V segment lost 0 bases, leaving 5 bases of the junction unmatched. CDR3 residues: CASSQEGLAANTGELFF. CDR3 sequence (DNA): TGCGCCAGCAGCCAAGAAGGACTAGCTGCTAACACCGGGGAGCTGTTTTTT.

CDR3 sequence (DNA): TGTGCCAGCAGCGTTCGAGGGCTATCGAAGAATGAGCAGTTCTTC. Amino acid sequence: CASSVRGLSKNEQFF. The V and J genes are TRBV9 and TRBJ2-1; weak D call: TRBD2 (5 bases). This CDR3 has 15 residues. V lost 2 bases and J 7 bases, leaving 16 bases between the germline ends. Germline CDR1 reads SGDLS; CDR2 reads YYNGEE.

The V call is TRBV10-3, the J call TRBJ2-2; 9 positions match TRBD2. The junction had 5 bases not matched to a gene; V was cut back by 5 bases and J by 4 bases. The CDR3 covers 15 residues. Germline V CDR1 and CDR2: ENHRY, SYGVKD. In nucleotides, the CDR3 is TGTGCCATCAGTAGAGCGGGAGGCGGCACCGGGGAGCTGTTTTTT. Its protein product is CAISRAGGGTGELFF.

CDR3 sequence: CASGPYAGNIQYF. Written as DNA, the CDR3 is TGTGCCAGCGGCCCCTATGCGGGGAACATTCAGTACTTC. The J gene is TRBJ2-4, the V gene TRBV6-5, with D perhaps TRBD2 (6 bases). The CDR3 extends over 13 amino acids. Trimming cost V 8 bases and J 7 bases, with 15 bases left between them. Germline V gene lookup returns CDR1 MNHEY and CDR2 SVGAGI.

The chain carries TRBV28 and TRBJ1-5; TRBD1 agrees at 7 bases. Germline CDR1 reads MDHEN; CDR2 reads SYDVKM. The CDR3 extends over 14 amino acids. V shed 5 bases and J 6 bases; nucleotides not matched to a gene: 7. CDR3 protein: CASSEGQHPQPQHF. CDR3 in DNA: TGTGCCAGCAGTGAGGGACAGCACCCTCAGCCCCAGCATTTT.

This chain joins TRBV28 and TRBJ2-6; perhaps TRBD2 as D (5 bases). With 6 bases removed from V and 4 bases from J, the gap between germline ends came to 13 bases. The CDR3 consists of 15 residues. The germline CDR1 and CDR2 sequences are MDHEN and SYDVKM. Here the CDR3 DNA reads TGTGCCAGCAGCGTCCCGGGGTCAGGGGCCAACGTCCTGACTTTC. Translating gives CASSVPGSGANVLTF.

The chain recombines TRBV13 with TRBJ2-7; TRBD1 aligns across 9 bases. CDR1 PRHDT and CDR2 FYEKMQ come from the germline V gene (reference sequence). V lost 5 bases, J lost 4 bases, and 6 bases stayed unmatched. CDR3 length: 14 amino acids. Here the CDR3 reads CASSTRDRAYEQYF. Written as DNA, the CDR3 is TGTGCCAGCAGCACCCGGGACAGGGCTTACGAGCAGTACTTC.

V and J are TRBV28 and TRBJ1-5, with D possibly being TRBD1 (5 bases). The CDR3 length is 15 residues. Germline loops: CDR1 MDHEN, CDR2 SYDVKM. V dropped 2 bases and J dropped 3 bases, with 11 bases sitting between them. CDR3 DNA sequence: TGTGCCAGCAGTTTAGCCGGGACGGACAATCAGCCCCAGCATTTT. Protein product: CASSLAGTDNQPQHF.

A few counts support this clone. V gene TRBV4-1 combines with J gene TRBJ1-2; D ambiguous. Trimming cost V 4 bases and J 7 bases, with 16 bases left between them. Germline values: CDR1 MGHRA, CDR2 YSYEKL. This CDR3 has 14 amino acids. Here the CDR3 reads CASSPPNSHPGYTF. DNA for the CDR3: TGCGCCAGCAGCCCCCCCAATAGTCATCCTGGCTACACCTTC.

V usage is TRBV27 and J usage is TRBJ1-2; 8 nucleotides match TRBD1. The V and J ends lost 5 bases and 2 bases, in that order; junction bases with no gene match: 4. Germline V gene data show CDR1 as MNHEY and CDR2 as SMNVEV (reference sequence). The CDR3 is made up of 14 amino acids. The CDR3 here is CASSARQGNYGYTF. In nucleotides, the CDR3 is TGTGCCAGCAGTGCGAGACAGGGGAACTATGGCTACACCTTC.

The rearrangement joins TRBV2 to TRBJ1-2, with no clear D. The CDR3 extends over 15 amino acids. The V and J ends lost 4 bases and 2 bases respectively, with 14 bases between them. The V gene's germline CDR1 is SNHLY and CDR2 FYNNEI. For the CDR3, the DNA is TGTGCCAGCAGTGTCCGGAATCTTCCCAACTATGGCTACACCTTC. It yields the protein CASSVRNLPNYGYTF.

The chain links TRBV29-1 to TRBJ2-1; a weak D match, TRBD1 (5 bases). The CDR3 runs 17 residues. Germline V gene data show CDR1 as SQVTM and CDR2 as ANQGSEA. Trimming cost V 0 bases and J 0 bases, with 15 bases left between them. The CDR3 coding sequence is TGCAGCGTTGAAGATGCTAGGGGTATAAGCTCCTACAATGAGCAGTTCTTC. This codes for CSVEDARGISSYNEQFF.

The J gene is TRBJ2-3, the V gene TRBV19; 8 nucleotides align to TRBD2. Germline V CDR1 and CDR2: LNHDA, SQIVND (reference sequence). After removal of 9 bases from V and 2 bases from J, the junction contained 1 base not matched to a gene. The CDR3 is made up of 12 amino acids. The DNA for the CDR3 is TGTGCCAGCGGGAGGGACACAGATACGCAGTATTTT. This sequence encodes CASGRDTDTQYF.

The genes are TRBV6-7 and TRBJ2-1, with a possible D match to TRBD1 (5 bases). TRBV6-7 is known as an ORF, though its function is uncertain. The CDR3 spans 14 residues. Trimming stripped 6 bases from V and 2 bases from J, with 11 bases between. The CDR3 DNA follows: TGTGCCAGCAGGCAGGGATTCCCCTACAATGAGCAGTTCTTC. It codes for CASRQGFPYNEQFF.

The chain uses TRBV29-1 and TRBJ2-5, with 11 nucleotides matching TRBD1. There are 16 residues in the CDR3. With V trimmed by 7 bases and J by 2 bases, 12 bases remained unmatched. CDR1 is SQVTM, CDR2 ANQGSEA, per germline. This chain's CDR3 is CSGAGTGGARQETQYF. CDR3 sequence (DNA): TGCAGCGGGGCCGGGACAGGGGGAGCGCGGCAAGAGACCCAGTACTTC. Supplemented by reference TRBV29-1 and TRBJ2-5, the full variable domain reads SAVISQKPSRDICQRGTSLTIQCQVDSQVTMMFWYRQQPGQSLTLIATANQGSEATYESGFVIDKFPISRPNLTFSTLTVSNMSPEDSSIYLCSGAGTGGARQETQYFGPGTRLLVL.

This clone was seen once. This rearrangement joins TRBV19 to TRBJ2-1; 14 nucleotides line up with TRBD2. The CDR3 covers 16 residues. Germline V CDR1 and CDR2: LNHDA, SQIVND (reference sequence). V was pared by 5 bases and J by 9 bases, with 9 bases of the junction left unmatched. CDR3 DNA sequence: TGTGCCAGTAGTGTTACCGGGACTAGCGGGAGTTCTGAGCAGTTCTTC. It yields the protein CASSVTGTSGSSEQFF.

This clone appeared once. This sequence joins TRBV6-6 and TRBJ2-2; D unresolved. Germline loops: CDR1 MNHNY, CDR2 SVGAGI (reference sequence). This CDR3 has 15 amino acids. Trimming shortened V by 2 bases and J by 4 bases, and 11 bases separated the two germline ends. In nucleotides, the CDR3 is TGTGCCAGCAGTTACGGAGATGATCTCACCGGGGAGCTGTTTTTT. The encoded protein is CASSYGDDLTGELFF.

This clone was detected only once. The chain has TRBV9 and TRBJ1-4; D is unresolved. Trimming stripped 0 bases from V and 7 bases from J, with 4 bases between. Germline V gene sequence: CDR1 SGDLS, CDR2 YYNGEE. The CDR3 runs to 12 residues. In DNA, the CDR3 is TGTGCCAGCAGCGTAGTAGGTGAAAAACTGTTTTTT. Translation: CASSVVGEKLFF.

The chain employs TRBV11-2 and TRBJ2-6; tentative D call: TRBD2 (7 bases). Germline-derived CDR1 and CDR2 are SGHAT and FQNNGV. The V end lost 6 bases, the J end lost 0 bases, and 18 bases lay between the germline ends. The CDR3 spans 18 residues. The CDR3 protein is CASRRGGAQSSGANVLTF. DNA of the CDR3: TGTGCCAGCAGACGAGGGGGGGCACAGTCCTCTGGGGCCAACGTCCTGACTTTC.

V gene TRBV28 combines with J gene TRBJ1-5, with D unclear. Germline V gives CDR1 MDHEN, CDR2 SYDVKM. This CDR3 comprises 15 residues. Trimming pared 1 base from V and 6 bases from J, leaving 13 bases between. The CDR3 nucleotides read TGTGCCAGCAGTTTATTTAGGGTAAAGGGTCAGCCCCAGCATTTT. It codes for CASSLFRVKGQPQHF.

The chain is built from TRBV28 and TRBJ1-2, with D unresolved. Trimming pared 5 bases from V and 10 bases from J, leaving 17 bases between. Germline V lookup: CDR1 MDHEN, CDR2 SYDVKM. The CDR3 has 13 amino acids. CDR3 nucleotide sequence: TGTGCCAGCAGTCCAACGACTAGGGCGGACTACACCTTC. Translated, it gives CASSPTTRADYTF.

The chain carries TRBV27 and TRBJ2-7; TRBD1 agrees at 9 bases. The length of the CDR3 is 16 residues. J lost 6 bases, V lost 5 bases, and 14 bases had no gene match. Germline V CDR1 and CDR2: MNHEY, SMNVEV (reference sequence). The CDR3: CASSIRTGGYPVEQYF. The CDR3 DNA reads TGTGCCAGCAGTATCCGAACAGGGGGCTATCCGGTCGAGCAGTACTTC.

The chain carries TRBV2 and TRBJ1-1, with 8 bases fitting TRBD1. Per germline, CDR1 SNHLY and CDR2 FYNNEI. CDR3 length equals 13 residues. The J segment lost 5 bases and the V segment lost 6 bases, leaving 5 bases of the junction unmatched. CDR3 nucleotides: TGTGCCAGCAGAGGACAGGGAACGACTGAAGCTTTCTTT. This codes for CASRGQGTTEAFF.

The chain joins TRBV5-1 to TRBJ1-1; TRBD1 aligns across 10 bases. Trimming cost V 4 bases and J 4 bases; bases outside gene matches: 4. This CDR3 is 14 amino acids long. In germline, CDR1 is SGHRS, CDR2 YFSETQ. This CDR3 is CASSDGQGGTEAFF. DNA for the CDR3: TGCGCCAGCAGCGACGGACAGGGGGGCACTGAAGCTTTCTTT.

The CDR3 here is CASSLGRPNTGELFF. The CDR3 coding sequence is TGTGCCAGCAGCTTGGGCAGGCCGAACACCGGGGAGCTGTTTTTT. The chain uses TRBV5-4 and TRBJ2-2; D gene uncertain. Germline V gene data show CDR1 as SGHNT and CDR2 as YYREEE (reference sequence). V gave up 0 bases and J gave up 0 bases, with 6 bases separating them. This CDR3 region has 15 residues.